This T cell receptor beta chain originates from a study of response to subunit inactivated influenza vaccine. In TCRdb, the RT-PCR reads were re-called with MiXCR into one record per CDR3 protein. The sample shows around 570,000 distinct CDR3 sequences, approximately 10% of them seen only once. The CDR3 loop spans 15 amino acids. Trimming took 1 base from V and 3 from J, leaving 13 bases between them. The germline gives CDR1 SGHRS, CDR2 YFSETQ. This sample was shared with a second study, whose subject was T cells expressing NK-cell markers. That investigation notes: Synthesis of TCR beta cDNA relied on 5'RACE template switching carrying UMIs. Six or seven donors carried dominant NKG2C+ clonotypes that made up about 1.0-7.0% of their CD8+ T cells.

This TCR was sampled from a man aged 45-65 years who received an inactivated influenza vaccine. The chain employs TRBV5-1 and TRBJ1-1; D remains ambiguous. This sample comprised PBMCs from blood, obtained on the day of vaccination. The CDR3 spells CASSLPGAAYTEAFF. For the CDR3, the DNA is TGCGCCAGCAGCTTGCCAGGCGCCGCTTACACTGAAGCTTTCTTT.